This T cell receptor beta chain was identified during a study of memory CD4+ T cells and cytomegalovirus serostatus. Across the study: Healthy Belgian adult donors included fewer than 10 CMV-positive and some 24 CMV-negative people. General study points: Each of some 67 CMV-associated TCRbeta sequences occurred in one to five individuals.

With 0 bases clipped from V and 4 bases from J, the junction kept 5 bases outside the gene matches. CDR1 and CDR2 (germline): SGHNT, YYREEE (reference sequence). This CDR3 comprises 15 residues. Libraries were prepared by immunoSEQ multiplex PCR; TCRdb keeps only in-frame clonotypes and omits some of them. The table has approximately 70,000 clones, around 76% seen once. Single viable CD3+CD4+CD8-CD45RO+ cells were sorted as the memory CD4+ T cells. After thawing, CD4+ T cells were positively selected. With respect to this clone: Its antigen is undetermined.

The receptor was isolated from an adult in good health and CMV-seropositive. The specimen sequenced was memory CD4+ T cells from blood. The chain carries TRBV5-4 and TRBJ1-2; TRBD1 agrees at 8 bases. The CDR3 sequence is CASSLGQGLTYGYTF. CDR3 nucleotide sequence: TGTGCCAGCAGCTTGGGACAGGGGCTGACCTATGGCTACACCTTC.